This T cell receptor beta chain was captured by sequencing in a study of spatial heterogeneity in lung cancer. In germline, CDR1 is MNHEY, CDR2 SVGEGT. V was shortened by 7 bases and J by 8 bases, with 15 bases between the two germline ends. The CDR3 consists of 13 residues. Time point given: sample taken at primary tumor resection. Unsorted samples of tumor, nontumor lung or frozen PBMC had their whole RNA sequenced. There were 72 donors, all of them untreated patients with early-stage non-small cell lung cancer. This clonotype was recorded at least ten times. Since the library was made to target alpha chains, this beta chain is a stray read and its abundance is not meaningful. Unique molecular identifiers tagged every individual TCR cDNA molecule. TCRdb used MiXCR to reprocess the 5' RACE reads, holding one entry per CDR3 protein. The sample includes 4,000 or so distinct CDR3 sequences, about a fifth seen only once; the top ten take less than 30%.

This specimen was normal lung tissue next to the tumor, taken at surgery. J is TRBJ2-1 and V is TRBV6-2 or TRBV6-3; no reliable D call. The TCR sequence derives from a female donor with early-stage non-small cell lung cancer. The CDR3: CASMVAQLHEQFF. DNA for the CDR3: TGTGCCAGCATGGTGGCCCAACTCCATGAGCAGTTCTTC.